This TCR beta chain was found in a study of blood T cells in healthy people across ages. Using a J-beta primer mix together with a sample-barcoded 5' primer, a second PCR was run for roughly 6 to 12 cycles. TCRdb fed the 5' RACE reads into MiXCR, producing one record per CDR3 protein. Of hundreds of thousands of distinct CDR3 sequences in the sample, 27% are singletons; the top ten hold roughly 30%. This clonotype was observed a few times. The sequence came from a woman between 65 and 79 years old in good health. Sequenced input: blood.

The chain's CDR3 is CASSSLRDRGYYEQYF. The CDR3 nucleotides read TGTGCCAGCAGCTCACTCCGGGACAGGGGATATTACGAGCAGTACTTC. The chain carries TRBV7-9 and TRBJ2-7; 10 positions agree with TRBD1. Germline V gene data show CDR1 as SEHNR and CDR2 as FQNEAQ (reference sequence). With V trimmed by 4 bases and J by 4 bases, 10 bases remained unmatched. The CDR3 covers 16 residues.